The T cell receptor (beta chain) under discussion was sequenced for a study of T cell repertoires in cytomegalovirus infection. Study context: The public TCR beta signatures pointed to both CMV infection and matching HLA type. General study points: Public TCR beta family frequency separated CMV-and-HLA carriers, including in an independent cohort. Ex vivo responses were dominated by HLA-C-restricted CMV-specific TCR beta clonotypes.

Each CDR3 protein gets one entry after TCRdb re-called the reads with MiXCR. The table records around 450,000 distinct CDR3 sequences, approximately 31% of them present only once. This clonotype came up a few times. No antigen is known for it. The V gene lost 4 bases and the J gene lost 7 bases, with 11 bases spanning the gap. The CDR3 is made up of 14 amino acids. This clonotype was obtained from a human donor in good health (CMV status not recorded). Some clones in this sample may be carry-over from other donors' samples. This chain connects TRBV12-3 or TRBV12-4 to TRBJ1-6; no definite D call. Sequencing was carried out using PBMCs. CDR3 sequence: CASSSPTPNSPLHF. The CDR3 coding sequence is TGTGCCAGCAGTTCCCCTACGCCGAATTCACCCCTCCACTTT.